The 14 T cell receptor beta chains reported below all come from one sample, sequenced in a study of tumor-infiltrating lymphocytes in primary liver carcinoma. Blood RNA came from unsorted whole blood; germline DNA was also extracted. Starting from 500 ng of total RNA, TCR beta cDNA was produced with a primer in the constant region. Libraries covering TCR beta were generated through three nested multiplex PCR rounds (using a slightly modified ARM-PCR). PCR rounds one and two used TRBV1-TRBV30 forward primers with a C-beta reverse primer for 10 cycles each. TCRdb recomputed calls from the multiplex PCR reads with MiXCR, one row per CDR3 protein. The profile shows a few hundred thousand distinct CDR3 sequences, 50% to 75% of them singletons. The sequencing sample was made of peripheral blood. The source is a woman aged 25 to 39 with primary liver carcinoma and hepatitis B virus infection.

The rearrangement joins TRBV7-8 to TRBJ1-6, with 9 bases lining up with TRBD1. Germline V lookup: CDR1 SGHVS, CDR2 FQNEAQ. V gave up 5 bases and J gave up 9 bases; unmatched junction bases: 5. This CDR3 region has 14 residues. As DNA, the CDR3 is TGTGCCAGCAGCCATGGGGACAGGGTTTCACCCCTCCACTTT. Amino acids: CASSHGDRVSPLHF.

To note about this clonotype: Germline is not matched at one junction end, which may reflect a read error. The chain recombines TRBV4-1 with TRBJ2-3; 7 bases agree with TRBD2. This CDR3 region has 18 residues. CDR1 MGHRA and CDR2 YSYEKL come from the germline V gene. The chain's CDR3 is CASSHPPKRDPGGDAQYF. In DNA, the CDR3 is TGCGCCAGCAGCCACCCCCCGAAGCGGGACCCGGGAGGAGATGCGCAGTATTTT.

This clonotype was observed once. As DNA, the CDR3 is TGTGCATGCTCAGACGCCTACGAGCAGTACTTC. It codes for CACSDAYEQYF. The rearrangement links TRBV6-2 or TRBV6-3 to TRBJ2-7; D gene uncertain. Germline V lookup: CDR1 MNHEY, CDR2 SVGEGT. This CDR3 has 11 residues.

This clonotype was detected a few times. The chain joins TRBV12-5 to TRBJ2-2, with D possibly TRBD2 on 6 matching bases. V gave up 0 bases and J gave up 4 bases, with 24 bases separating them. The germline gives CDR1 LGHNT, CDR2 FRNRAP. The CDR3 runs to 20 residues. The CDR3 region has the DNA TGTGCTAGTGGTTTGGTACTGGGGGGAGTGCGGTACGGTACCACCGGGGAGCTGTTTTTT. As protein: CASGLVLGGVRYGTTGELFF.

This clonotype was counted a single time. A much larger clone differs from this one at a single base, so this may be a read error. Without the conserved terminal phenylalanine or tryptophan, this CDR3 likely stems from a read error. The chain has TRBV29-1 and TRBJ1-2; a weak D match, TRBD1 (6 bases). Deletions cut 3 bases from V and 5 bases from J, with 13 bases between. The germline CDR1 and CDR2 sequences are SQVTM and ANQGSEA. CDR3 size: 13 residues. The DNA of the CDR3 is TGCAGCGTTGATTCCCAGGGGAGGTATGGCTACACCTTA. It is translated as CSVDSQGRYGYTL.

The sample holds a few counts of this clonotype. V is TRBV6-2 or TRBV6-3 and J is TRBJ2-1; no definite D call. The CDR3 has 12 residues. Germline CDR1 and CDR2: MNHEY and SVGEGT. Between the trimmed V and J ends, which lost 10 bases and 6 bases, there was a span of 13 bases. CDR3 sequence reads: CATRTRLNEQFF. The CDR3, as DNA: TGTGCCACGAGGACGCGCCTCAATGAGCAGTTCTTC.

The sample holds one count of this clonotype. The junction and the germline gene differ at one end; a read error may be behind it. The chain is built from TRBV6-5 and TRBJ1-1; 10 bases map to TRBD1. The CDR3 covers 16 residues. Germline V gene lookup returns CDR1 MNHEY and CDR2 SVGAGI. The DNA of the CDR3 is TGTGGCAGCAGTGCCCGGGACAGGGGATTGAACACTGAAGCTTTCTTT. As protein: CGSSARDRGLNTEAFF.

The CDR3 DNA follows: TGTGCCAGCAGCTTTGTCTTCGTTTCGGGAACGGGATTAATGTTGAATGAGCAGTTCTTC. The encoded protein is CASSFVFVSGTGLMLNEQFF. The genes are TRBV11-3 and TRBJ2-1; the D gene is possibly TRBD2 (5 bases). Trimming removed 3 bases from V and 7 bases from J, with 31 bases in between. CDR1 and CDR2 (germline): SGHNT, YENEEA. The CDR3 extends over 20 amino acids.

The rearrangement uses TRBV28 and TRBJ1-5; no clear D. The V gene lost 2 bases and the J gene lost 4 bases, with 9 bases spanning the gap. This CDR3 contains 14 residues. Germline V gene lookup returns CDR1 MDHEN and CDR2 SYDVKM. The CDR3 DNA reads as TGTGCCAGCAGTTTAGTGGTTAGTAATCAGCCCCAGCATTTT. This gives the protein CASSLVVSNQPQHF.

The chain combines TRBV29-1 with TRBJ2-5; TRBD2 might be the D (5 bases). Germline V gene sequence: CDR1 SQVTM, CDR2 ANQGSEA. The CDR3 sequence is 12 residues long. The CDR3 DNA reads as TGCAGAGCCGGGAAGATGACCGAGACCCAGTACTTC. It is translated as CRAGKMTETQYF. The full variable domain, with the rest looked up from reference TRBV29-1 and TRBJ2-5, is SAVISQKPSRDICQRGTSLTIQCQVDSQVTMMFWYRQQPGQSLTLIATANQGSEATYESGFVIDKFPISRPNLTFSTLTVSNMSPEDSSIYLCRAGKMTETQYFGPGTRLLVL.

J is TRBJ1-6 and V is TRBV7-9; 7 positions agree with TRBD1. The CDR3 sequence is 15 residues long. V lost 7 bases and J lost 10; bases outside the gene matches: 13. Per germline, CDR1 SEHNR and CDR2 FQNEAQ (reference sequence). CDR3 sequence: CASTMAGTAASPLHF. For the CDR3, the DNA is TGTGCCAGCACCATGGCTGGGACAGCCGCCTCACCCCTCCACTTT.

The chain has TRBV2 and TRBJ2-7, with D possibly matching TRBD1 (6 bases). This CDR3 spans 12 amino acids. Germline V CDR1 and CDR2: SNHLY, FYNNEI. Trimming left V 8 bases short and J 5 bases short, with 13 bases between. Written as DNA, the CDR3 is TGTGCCAGCGCAGAACAGGGCCACGAGCAGTACTTC. Residues: CASAEQGHEQYF.

About this clonotype: One junction end does not reproduce the germline sequence, and a read error may be involved. The rearrangement uses TRBV11-2 and TRBJ1-1, with a possible D match to TRBD1 (6 bases). The CDR3 consists of 12 residues. CDR1 is SGHAT, CDR2 FQNNGV, per germline. CDR3: CASSLGPTGAFF. For the CDR3, the DNA is TGTGCAAGCAGCTTAGGCCCGACAGGAGCTTTCTTT. The full variable domain, rest sourced from reference TRBV11-2 and TRBJ1-1, is EAGVAQSPRYKIIEKRQSVAFWCNPISGHATLYWYQQILGQGPKLLIQFQNNGVVDDSQLPKDRFSAERLKGVDSTLKIQPAKLEDSAVYLCASSLGPTGAFFGQGTRLTVV.

Concerning this clonotype itself: At one end, the junction sequence differs from germline, possibly due to a read error. CDR3 sequence reads: CASMGSMGEQYF. The CDR3 DNA reads TGTGCTAGCATGGGTAGTATGGGGGAGCAGTACTTC. The V and J genes are TRBV2 and TRBJ2-7; D uncertain. Germline V gene sequence: CDR1 SNHLY, CDR2 FYNNEI. This CDR3 contains 12 residues.